These 6 T cell receptor beta chains came from one sample sequenced in a study of identical twins. One entry per CDR3 protein results from TCRdb running MiXCR on the 5' RACE reads. The sample shows approximately 550,000 distinct CDR3 sequences, 20% to 25% of them seen only once. This sample also belongs to another study, concerning yellow fever vaccine responses in identical twins.

Sequencing used CD4+ T cells sorted from blood. These receptors came from a woman between 18 and 29 years old in good health.

As for this clonotype: A clone one base away is much larger, so this may be a read error. The chain employs TRBV5-1 and TRBJ1-1, with D unresolved. Trimming cost V 0 bases and J 0 bases, with 6 bases left between them. Germline V gene sequence: CDR1 SGHRS, CDR2 YFSETQ. The CDR3 runs to 14 residues. The CDR3 sequence: CASSLGSVNTEAFF. In nucleotides, the CDR3 is TGCGCCAGCAGCTTGGGGTCAGTGAACACTGAAGCTTTCTTT. Variable domain in full (rest from reference TRBV5-1 and TRBJ1-1): KAGVTQTPRYLIKTRGQQVTLSCSPISGHRSVSWYQQTPGQGLQFLFEYFSETQRNKGNFPGRFSGRQFSNSRSEMNVSTLELGDSALYLCASSLGSVNTEAFFGQGTRLTVV.

This chain connects TRBV12-3 or TRBV12-4 to TRBJ2-3, with a tentative D call TRBD2 (6 bases). Trimming left V 3 bases short and J 2 bases short, with 12 bases between. The CDR3 runs to 15 residues. The CDR3 region has the DNA TGTGCCAGCAGTTTTAGGGACTCCTACACAGATACGCAGTATTTT. It encodes CASSFRDSYTDTQYF.

The genes are TRBV12-3 or TRBV12-4 and TRBJ2-5; 10 positions agree with TRBD1. The CDR3 loop spans 15 amino acids. V lost 4 bases to trimming and J lost 4 bases; unmatched junction nucleotides: 6. CDR3 loop: CASSSGQGVSETQYF. The CDR3 nucleotides are TGTGCCAGCAGTTCCGGACAGGGGGTATCAGAGACCCAGTACTTC.

This clonotype was detected only a few times. The chain has TRBV20-1 and TRBJ2-2; 8 bases are a match to TRBD1. With V trimmed by 0 bases and J by 0 bases, 9 bases remained unmatched. The CDR3 has 18 residues. The V gene's germline CDR1 is DFQATT and CDR2 SNEGSKA (reference sequence). CDR3 sequence reads: CSARDPLRTGTNTGELFF. The CDR3 nucleotides read TGCAGTGCTAGAGATCCCCTTCGGACAGGGACGAACACCGGGGAGCTGTTTTTT.

This sequence joins TRBV27 and TRBJ2-7; TRBD2 matches 15 bases. V lost 4 bases, J lost 3 bases, and 7 bases stayed unmatched. This CDR3 is built from 17 residues. Germline loops: CDR1 MNHEY, CDR2 SMNVEV (reference sequence). CDR3 residues: CASSSPSGLAGGYEQYF. CDR3 DNA: TGTGCCAGCAGTTCGCCCTCGGGACTAGCGGGAGGCTACGAGCAGTACTTC.

This clonotype was seen a few times. The chain is built from TRBV4-1 and TRBJ2-3; the match to TRBD2 covers 10 bases. Germline V gene data show CDR1 as MGHRA and CDR2 as YSYEKL. There are 18 residues in the CDR3. Trimming took 0 bases from V and 0 from J; bases not matched to a gene: 6. The chain's CDR3 is CASSQDHPAGGSTDTQYF. CDR3 in DNA: TGCGCCAGCAGCCAAGACCATCCAGCGGGGGGGAGCACAGATACGCAGTATTTT.